A single sample is the source of the 21 T cell receptor beta chains below, sequenced in a study of response to subunit inactivated influenza vaccine. TCRdb reprocessed the RT-PCR reads with MiXCR, giving one entry per CDR3 protein. The table shows roughly 760,000 distinct CDR3 sequences, with approximately 22% occurring only once. Specimen: PBMCs from blood, collected roughly 5 days after vaccination. All receptors come from a man aged 50 or older who received an inactivated influenza vaccine.

This clonotype was detected a few times. V gene TRBV7-9 combines with J gene TRBJ2-1; 7 positions agree with TRBD2. With V trimmed by 5 bases and J by 4 bases, 11 bases remained unmatched. This CDR3 is built from 16 residues. Per the germline V gene, CDR1 is SEHNR and CDR2 is FQNEAQ (reference sequence). The DNA for the CDR3 is TGTGCCAGCAGCCTAATAAAAGCGGGGCTTTACAATGAGCAGTTCTTC. It specifies CASSLIKAGLYNEQFF.

This clonotype has only a few counts. Here the CDR3 reads CSVNRGGGYEQYF. CDR3 nucleotide sequence: TGCAGCGTTAACCGCGGAGGGGGATACGAGCAGTACTTC. The chain is built from TRBV29-1 and TRBJ2-7, with D possibly called TRBD1 or TRBD2 (6 bases each). CDR1 and CDR2 from the germline V gene are SQVTM and ANQGSEA. This CDR3 region has 13 residues. Trimming removed 5 bases from V and 4 bases from J, with 15 bases in between.

The chain has TRBV3-1 and TRBJ2-1; TRBD1 aligns across 8 bases. V shed 2 bases, J shed 2 bases, and the junction held 14 bases outside the gene matches. The length of the CDR3 is 19 residues. CDR1 and CDR2 from the germline V gene are LGHDT and YNNKEL (reference sequence). CDR3 sequence (DNA): TGTGCCAGCAGCCAAACCCGGATCTGGACAGGGAGAGCCTACAATGAGCAGTTCTTC. This sequence encodes CASSQTRIWTGRAYNEQFF.

This sequence joins TRBV5-8 and TRBJ2-1; D possibly corresponds to TRBD1 (5 bases). Germline lookup yields CDR1 SGHTS and CDR2 YDEGEE. The length of the CDR3 is 15 residues. Trimming left V 0 bases short and J 6 bases short, with 13 bases between. CDR3 amino acids: CASSLGGHLGNEQFF. CDR3 bases: TGTGCCAGCAGCTTGGGGGGCCACCTGGGCAATGAGCAGTTCTTC.

The rearrangement joins TRBV4-3 to TRBJ2-3, with 7 bases aligning to TRBD1. Looked up from germline, CDR1 is LGHNA and CDR2 is YSLEER. This CDR3 contains 16 residues. J was trimmed by 3 bases and V by 0 bases; bases with no gene match: 6. CDR3 sequence: CASSQDRTGGTDTQYF. CDR3 bases: TGCGCCAGCAGCCAAGACAGGACAGGTGGAACAGATACGCAGTATTTT.

The V and J genes are TRBV7-2 and TRBJ2-7; TRBD2 agrees at 8 bases. The V gene end was trimmed by 1 base and the J gene end by 7 bases; junction bases not matched to a gene: 6. Germline V gene data show CDR1 as SGHTA and CDR2 as FQGNSA. The CDR3 is 14 residues long. The CDR3 DNA sequence: TGTGCCAGCAGCTTAGGAGCGGGGGCTCGGGAGCAGTACTTC. Its protein is CASSLGAGAREQYF.

Only a few counts were recorded for this clonotype. The CDR3 region has the DNA TGTGCCAGCAGTTTTGGCGGGGGGATCCACAATGAGCAGTTCTTC. This gives the protein CASSFGGGIHNEQFF. The J gene is TRBJ2-1, the V gene TRBV12-3 or TRBV12-4; 8 bases align to TRBD2. The ends lost 3 bases at V and 5 bases at J; junction bases unmatched: 6. This CDR3 spans 15 amino acids.

In its sample, this clonotype was seen a few times. This sequence joins TRBV28 and TRBJ2-1; D not certain. Germline V CDR1 and CDR2: MDHEN, SYDVKM. The V end was cut by 1 base, the J end by 0 bases, with 10 bases between. The CDR3 length is 16 residues. The CDR3 region is CASSLSSLSSYNEQFF. CDR3 DNA: TGTGCCAGCAGTTTATCTTCCCTTTCCTCCTACAATGAGCAGTTCTTC.

CDR3 residues: CASSVAWGPTGELFF. The CDR3 DNA is TGCGCCAGCAGCGTGGCTTGGGGGCCCACCGGGGAGCTGTTTTTT. This chain connects TRBV5-1 to TRBJ2-2, with a tentative D call TRBD1 (6 bases). Trimming pared 4 bases from V and 4 bases from J, leaving 14 bases between. Per the germline V gene, CDR1 is SGHRS and CDR2 is YFSETQ. The CDR3 contains 15 residues. Full variable domain (remainder filled in from reference TRBV5-1 and TRBJ2-2): KAGVTQTPRYLIKTRGQQVTLSCSPISGHRSVSWYQQTPGQGLQFLFEYFSETQRNKGNFPGRFSGRQFSNSRSEMNVSTLELGDSALYLCASSVAWGPTGELFFGEGSRLTVL.

With respect to this clonotype: This may come from a read error, since a much larger clone is one base off. The chain carries TRBV12-3 or TRBV12-4 and TRBJ2-7, with D perhaps assigned TRBD1 or TRBD2 (5 bases each). Between the trimmed V and J ends, which lost 6 bases and 10 bases, there was a span of 13 bases. CDR3 length equals 11 residues. The CDR3 spells CASSDAGDQYF. CDR3 in DNA: TGTGCCAGCAGCGATGCTGGGGACCAGTACTTC.

The chain links TRBV7-8 to TRBJ2-3; D may correspond to TRBD1 or TRBD2 (7 bases each). Germline V gene lookup returns CDR1 SGHVS and CDR2 FQNEAQ. Trimming left V 7 bases short and J 2 bases short, with 16 bases between. The CDR3 covers 15 residues. The CDR3 is CASTPGGQSTDTQYF. CDR3 nucleotide sequence: TGTGCCAGCACCCCGGGGGGACAGTCCACAGATACGCAGTATTTT.

This clonotype was observed a handful of times. The genes are TRBV30 and TRBJ2-7; D possibly matches TRBD1 or TRBD2 (5 bases each). This CDR3 region has 13 residues. The germline V gene encodes CDR1 GTSNPN and CDR2 SVGIG (reference sequence). Trimming shortened V by 2 bases and J by 5 bases, and 13 bases separated the two germline ends. CDR3 DNA sequence: TGTGCCTGGAGTTTGGGGGTTCTCAACGAGCAGTACTTC. Translation: CAWSLGVLNEQYF.

This clonotype came up a few times. The gene calls are TRBV5-1 and TRBJ2-7; perhaps D is TRBD1 or TRBD2 (5 bases each). This CDR3 is 16 amino acids long. Trimming removed 1 base at V and 7 bases at J, with 21 bases between. Germline V gene lookup returns CDR1 SGHRS and CDR2 YFSETQ. DNA of the CDR3: TGCGCCAGCAGCTTGAATGGAGGCAGGGCAGGAGAAGAGCAGTACTTC. Translation gives CASSLNGGRAGEEQYF.

The chain joins TRBV28 to TRBJ2-2; the match to TRBD2 covers 8 bases. Germline loops: CDR1 MDHEN, CDR2 SYDVKM. The CDR3 is made up of 15 amino acids. After removal of 4 bases from V and 6 bases from J, the junction contained 7 bases not matched to a gene. The DNA for the CDR3 is TGTGCCAGCAGTTCCGGGACTAGAATATCCGGGGAGCTGTTTTTT. Translation: CASSSGTRISGELFF. The whole variable domain, remainder taken from reference TRBV28 and TRBJ2-2, is DVKVTQSSRYLVKRTGEKVFLECVQDMDHENMFWYRQDPGLGLRLIYFSYDVKMKEKGDIPEGYSVSREKKERFSLILESASTNQTSMYLCASSSGTRISGELFFGEGSRLTVL.

This clonotype has just a few counts. The DNA for the CDR3 is TGTGCCAGCAGCCCGGGACAGAAGAGCTACGAGCAGTACTTC. As protein: CASSPGQKSYEQYF. V is TRBV12-3 or TRBV12-4 and J is TRBJ2-7; TRBD1 agrees at 7 bases. This CDR3 has 14 amino acids. After removal of 6 bases from V and 3 bases from J, the junction contained 8 bases not matched to a gene.

V gene TRBV20-1 combines with J gene TRBJ2-7; the D gene is possibly TRBD1 (6 bases). The ends were cut back, 0 bases at V and 6 bases at J, with 12 bases in the middle. This CDR3 has 13 amino acids. Germline V gives CDR1 DFQATT, CDR2 SNEGSKA (reference sequence). The CDR3 region has the DNA TGCAGTGCTAGAGATCCACAGGGATTCGAGCAGTACTTC. It yields the protein CSARDPQGFEQYF.

The V call is TRBV7-2, the J call TRBJ2-7; tentative D call: TRBD2 (5 bases). The germline V and J ends were trimmed by 3 bases and 0 bases, with 12 bases remaining between them. The CDR3 covers 15 residues. CDR1 and CDR2 (germline): SGHTA, FQGNSA. The CDR3 nucleotides read TGTGCCAGCAGCTTCGAGGACTTTCCCTCCTACGAGCAGTACTTC. It encodes CASSFEDFPSYEQYF. Variable domain in full (rest from reference TRBV7-2 and TRBJ2-7): GAGVSQSPSNKVTEKGKDVELRCDPISGHTALYWYRQSLGQGLEFLIYFQGNSAPDKSGLPSDRFSAERTGGSVSTLTIQRTQQEDSAVYLCASSFEDFPSYEQYFGPGTRLTVT.

This clonotype was counted ten times or more. The chain joins TRBV20-1 to TRBJ2-5; no reliable D call. There are 11 residues in the CDR3. Germline V gene sequence: CDR1 DFQATT, CDR2 SNEGSKA (reference sequence). V gave up 3 bases and J gave up 5 bases, with 7 bases separating them. The CDR3 DNA follows: TGCAGTGCTAGTCATACCGAGACCCAGTACTTC. Encoded protein: CSASHTETQYF.

A few counts support this clonotype. The CDR3 protein is CASSGRGTDTQYF. The CDR3 nucleotides are TGTGCCAGCAGCGGCCGGGGGACAGATACGCAGTATTTT. The rearrangement links TRBV9 to TRBJ2-3; the D gene is possibly TRBD2 (6 bases). Germline loops: CDR1 SGDLS, CDR2 YYNGEE. The V end was cut by 3 bases, the J end by 3 bases, with 8 bases between. The length of the CDR3 is 13 residues.

This clonotype has at least ten counts. The J gene is TRBJ2-1, the V gene TRBV9, with D hard to call. Germline V gene lookup returns CDR1 SGDLS and CDR2 YYNGEE. This CDR3 has 12 amino acids. The V end was cut by 3 bases, the J end by 5 bases, with 6 bases between. CDR3 sequence: CASSAHNNEQFF. CDR3 DNA: TGTGCCAGCAGCGCCCATAACAATGAGCAGTTCTTC. The full variable domain, rest sourced from reference TRBV9 and TRBJ2-1, is DSGVTQTPKHLITATGQRVTLRCSPRSGDLSVYWYQQSLDQGLQFLIQYYNGEERAKGNILERFSAQQFPDLHSELNLSSLELGDSALYFCASSAHNNEQFFGPGTRLTVL.

Here the CDR3 reads CASSLAAARVSTDTQYF. CDR3 DNA sequence: TGTGCCAGCAGCTTAGCGGCAGCGAGGGTTAGCACAGATACGCAGTATTTT. The chain is built from TRBV7-9 and TRBJ2-3; the D gene is possibly TRBD2 (5 bases). CDR3 length equals 17 residues. V lost 0 bases and J 0 bases, leaving 13 bases between the germline ends. Germline V CDR1 and CDR2: SEHNR, FQNEAQ (reference sequence).